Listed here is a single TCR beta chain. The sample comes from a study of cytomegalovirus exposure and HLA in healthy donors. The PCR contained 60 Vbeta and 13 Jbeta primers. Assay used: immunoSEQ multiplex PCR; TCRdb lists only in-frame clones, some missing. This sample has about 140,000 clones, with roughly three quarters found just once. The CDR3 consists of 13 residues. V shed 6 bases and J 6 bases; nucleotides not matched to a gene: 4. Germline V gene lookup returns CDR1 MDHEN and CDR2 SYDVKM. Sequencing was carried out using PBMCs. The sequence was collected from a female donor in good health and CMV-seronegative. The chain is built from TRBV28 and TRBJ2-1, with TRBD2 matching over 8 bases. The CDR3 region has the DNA TGTGCCAGCAGCCCGAGCGGGGGCAATGAGCAGTTCTTC. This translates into CASSPSGGNEQFF.